This TCR beta chain was observed in a study of T cells after posttransplantation cyclophosphamide. Clones were read by immunoSEQ multiplex PCR, and TCRdb kept only the in-frame ones, dropping some. The sample contains 35,000 to 40,000 clones, none of them singletons. Losses at the gene ends were 1 base for V and 6 bases for J; bases not matched to a gene: 5. CDR1 and CDR2 (germline): LNHNV, YYDKDF (reference sequence). This CDR3 has 15 residues. In its sample, this clone was seen a few times. The sample consisted of PBMCs. The TCR sequence derives from a man younger than 40 in good health and a related stem cell transplant donor. This chain joins TRBV15 and TRBJ2-1, with 8 positions matching TRBD2. This CDR3 reads CATSRGSGGLNEQFF. DNA for the CDR3: TGTGCCACCAGCAGAGGAAGCGGGGGCCTCAATGAGCAGTTCTTC.